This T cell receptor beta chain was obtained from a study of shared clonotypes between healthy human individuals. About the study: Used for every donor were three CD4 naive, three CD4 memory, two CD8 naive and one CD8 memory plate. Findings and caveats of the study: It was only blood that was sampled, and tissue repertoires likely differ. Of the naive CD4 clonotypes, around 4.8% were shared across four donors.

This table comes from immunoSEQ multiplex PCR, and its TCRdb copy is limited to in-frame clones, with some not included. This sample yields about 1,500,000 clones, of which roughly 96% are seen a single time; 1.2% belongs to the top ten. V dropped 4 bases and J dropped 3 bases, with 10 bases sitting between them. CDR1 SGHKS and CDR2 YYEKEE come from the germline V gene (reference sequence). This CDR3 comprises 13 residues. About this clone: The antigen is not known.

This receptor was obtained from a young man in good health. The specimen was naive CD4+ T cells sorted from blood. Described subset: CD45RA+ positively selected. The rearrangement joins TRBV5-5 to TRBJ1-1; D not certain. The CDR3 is CASSLRQYTEAFF. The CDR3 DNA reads TGTGCCAGCAGCCTGAGGCAGTACACTGAAGCTTTCTTT.